This TCR beta chain emerged from a study of blood T cell repertoires in COVID-19. For the study at large: Whether acute or convalescent, the COVID-19 samples came from the United States, Italy and Spain. PBMCs, B-cell-depleted T cells, or T cells were the source of the cDNA or gDNA that made up the material.

The CDR3 is made up of 14 amino acids. Germline CDR1 and CDR2: KGHSH and LQKENI. V lost 4 bases, J lost 2 bases, and 3 bases stayed unmatched. Only a few counts were recorded for this clone. Produced via immunoSEQ multiplex PCR; TCRdb's table is partial and in-frame only. The table lists over 110,000 clones, about four fifths of them singletons. The chain combines TRBV18 with TRBJ2-7; 9 nucleotides line up with TRBD1. The clonotype was recovered from a man aged 35 to 55 with acute COVID-19. Sequenced sample: PBMCs or T cells enriched from blood (not recorded which). The CDR3 nucleotides are TGTGCCAGCTCACTCGGACAGGGGACCTACGAGCAGTACTTC. Translated, it gives CASSLGQGTYEQYF.